This T cell receptor beta chain stems from a study of blood T cell repertoires in COVID-19. Study in general: Collection of acute and convalescent COVID-19 samples took place in the United States, Italy and Spain. Sources were T cells, B-cell-depleted T cells, or PBMCs; the material itself was cDNA or gDNA.

Germline V lookup: CDR1 SGHDT, CDR2 YYEEEE. V lost 0 bases, J lost 7 bases, and 8 bases lay in between. This CDR3 has 14 residues. Comment on this clone: Other DNA sequences in the same sample also yield this CDR3.

Seattle patient enrollment occurred during active infection, with longitudinal follow-up thereafter. Study processing details: Amplification of reference gene primers provided the estimated nucleated cell counts. Clones were read by immunoSEQ multiplex PCR, and TCRdb kept only the in-frame ones, dropping some. Clonal size and the V and J genes are those of that table, whereas D and trimming came from the DNA. Here the sample spans 500,000 to 600,000 clones, approximately 91% being singletons. The TCR originated in a woman between 50 and 59 years old with COVID-19, enrolled during active disease. The chain has TRBV5-6 and TRBJ1-6; D gene ambiguous. Sequencing input: peripheral blood. The chain's CDR3 is CASSLAGYNSPLHF. CDR3 coding DNA: TGTGCCAGCAGCTTGGCCGGGTACAATTCACCCCTCCACTTT.